The subject of this entry is one TCR beta chain. The entry originates in a study of identical twins. J was trimmed by 7 bases and V by 5 bases; bases with no gene match: 13. This CDR3 has 15 residues. CDR1 DFQATT and CDR2 SNEGSKA come from the germline V gene (reference sequence). Addition of a universal primer site occurred through template switching, and cDNA carried unique molecular identifiers. TCRdb fed the 5' RACE reads into MiXCR, producing one record per CDR3 protein. The table shows hundreds of thousands of distinct CDR3 sequences, with about 20% occurring only once. Another study also made use of these data, one on T cells expressing NK-cell markers.

The V call is TRBV20-1, the J call TRBJ2-7; 11 nucleotides agree with TRBD2. The sequencing sample was made of PBMCs. The sequence derives from a woman between 18 and 29 years old in good health. The CDR3 here is CSAEALLAGVEEQYF. The CDR3 DNA is TGCAGTGCTGAAGCCCTACTAGCGGGAGTTGAAGAGCAGTACTTC.